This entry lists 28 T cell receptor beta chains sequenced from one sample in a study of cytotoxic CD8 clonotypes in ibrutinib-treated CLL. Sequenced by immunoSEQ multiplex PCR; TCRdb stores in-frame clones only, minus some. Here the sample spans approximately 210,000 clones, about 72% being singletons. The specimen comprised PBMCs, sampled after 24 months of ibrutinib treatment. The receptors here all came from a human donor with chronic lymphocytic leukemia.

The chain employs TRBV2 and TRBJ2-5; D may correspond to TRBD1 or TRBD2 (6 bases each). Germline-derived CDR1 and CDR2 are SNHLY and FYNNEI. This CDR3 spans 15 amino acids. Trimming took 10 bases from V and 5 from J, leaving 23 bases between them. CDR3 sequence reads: CAISPKGRGGETQYF. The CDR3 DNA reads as TGTGCCATTTCCCCTAAGGGGCGAGGGGGGGAGACCCAGTACTTC.

CDR3 protein: CASSESTGELFF. In nucleotides, the CDR3 is TGTGCCAGCAGTGAGAGCACCGGGGAGCTGTTTTTT. The V and J genes are TRBV6-1 and TRBJ2-2; D is unresolved. From germline, CDR1 is MNHNS and CDR2 SASEGT. V was clipped by 3 bases and J by 4 bases, with 3 bases between them. This CDR3 spans 12 amino acids.

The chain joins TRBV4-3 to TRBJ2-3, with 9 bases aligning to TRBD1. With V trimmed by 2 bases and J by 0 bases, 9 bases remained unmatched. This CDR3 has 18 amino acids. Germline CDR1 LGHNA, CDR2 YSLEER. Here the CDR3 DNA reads TGCGCCAGCAGCCAACGGGCGACCGGGACAGGGAGCACAGATACGCAGTATTTT. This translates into CASSQRATGTGSTDTQYF.

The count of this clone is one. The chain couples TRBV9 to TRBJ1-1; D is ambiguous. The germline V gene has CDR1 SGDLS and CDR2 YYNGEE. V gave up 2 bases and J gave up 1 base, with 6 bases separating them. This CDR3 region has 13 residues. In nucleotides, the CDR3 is TGTGCCAGCAGCGTTAACAGGAACACTGAAGCTTTCTTT. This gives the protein CASSVNRNTEAFF.

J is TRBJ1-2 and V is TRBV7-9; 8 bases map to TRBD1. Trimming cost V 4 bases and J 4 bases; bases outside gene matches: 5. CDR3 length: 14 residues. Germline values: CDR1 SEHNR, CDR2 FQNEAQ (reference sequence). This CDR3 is CASSSQQGVYGYTF. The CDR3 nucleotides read TGTGCCAGCAGCTCACAACAGGGGGTCTATGGCTACACCTTC.

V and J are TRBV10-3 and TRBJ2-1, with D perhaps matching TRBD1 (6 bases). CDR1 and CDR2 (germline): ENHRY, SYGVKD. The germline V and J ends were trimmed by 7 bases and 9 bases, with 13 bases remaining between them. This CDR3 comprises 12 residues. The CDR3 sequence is CAITQTGTEQFF. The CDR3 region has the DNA TGTGCCATCACTCAGACAGGTACTGAGCAGTTCTTC.

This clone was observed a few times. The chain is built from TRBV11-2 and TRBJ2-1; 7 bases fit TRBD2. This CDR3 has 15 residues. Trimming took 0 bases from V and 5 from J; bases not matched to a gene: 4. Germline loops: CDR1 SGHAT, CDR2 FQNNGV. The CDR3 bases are TGTGCCAGCAGCTTAGAGGTAGCGGGCGACAATGAGCAGTTCTTC. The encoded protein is CASSLEVAGDNEQFF.

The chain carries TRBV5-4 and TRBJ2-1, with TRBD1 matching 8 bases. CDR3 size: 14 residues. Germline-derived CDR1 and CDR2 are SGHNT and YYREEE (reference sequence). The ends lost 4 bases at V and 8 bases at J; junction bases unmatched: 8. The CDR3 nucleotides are TGTGCCAGCAGCCCTAGGACAGGGTTCGATGAGCAGTTCTTC. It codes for CASSPRTGFDEQFF. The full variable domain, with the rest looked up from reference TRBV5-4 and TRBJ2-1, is ETGVTQSPTHLIKTRGQQVTLRCSSQSGHNTVSWYQQALGQGPQFIFQYYREEENGRGNFPPRFSGLQFPNYSSELNVNALELDDSALYLCASSPRTGFDEQFFGPGTRLTVL.

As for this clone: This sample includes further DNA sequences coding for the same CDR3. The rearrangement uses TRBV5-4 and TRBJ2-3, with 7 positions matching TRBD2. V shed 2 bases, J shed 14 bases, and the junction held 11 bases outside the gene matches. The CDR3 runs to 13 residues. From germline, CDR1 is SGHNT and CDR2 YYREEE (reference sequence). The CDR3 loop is CASSFERETDPYF. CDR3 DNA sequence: TGTGCCAGCAGCTTCGAGCGGGAAACGGACCCGTATTTT.

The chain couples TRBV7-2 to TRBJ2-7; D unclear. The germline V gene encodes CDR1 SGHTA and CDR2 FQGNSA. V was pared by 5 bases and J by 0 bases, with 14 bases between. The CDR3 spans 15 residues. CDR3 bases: TGTGCCAGCAGCCTCAGGTATCAGAGCTCCTACGAGCAGTACTTC. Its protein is CASSLRYQSSYEQYF.

The CDR3 DNA sequence: TGTGCCAGCAACGTCAGGGGATCAGATACGCAGTATTTT. Translating it yields CASNVRGSDTQYF. The V gene is TRBV28, the J gene TRBJ2-3; the D gene is possibly TRBD1 (6 bases). The germline V gene encodes CDR1 MDHEN and CDR2 SYDVKM. Trimming took off 7 bases at V and 4 bases at J, with 12 bases between the two ends. The CDR3 is 13 residues long.

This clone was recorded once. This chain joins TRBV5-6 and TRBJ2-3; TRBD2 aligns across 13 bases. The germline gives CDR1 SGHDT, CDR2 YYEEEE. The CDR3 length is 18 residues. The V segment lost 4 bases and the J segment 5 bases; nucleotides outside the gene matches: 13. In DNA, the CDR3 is TGTGCCAGCAGCCCAACCCCCGGGACTAGCGGGATTGGAGATACGCAGTATTTT. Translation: CASSPTPGTSGIGDTQYF.

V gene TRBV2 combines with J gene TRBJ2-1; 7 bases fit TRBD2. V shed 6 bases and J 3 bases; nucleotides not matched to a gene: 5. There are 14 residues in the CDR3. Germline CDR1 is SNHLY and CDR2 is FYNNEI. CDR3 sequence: CASREPSGYNEQFF. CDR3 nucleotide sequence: TGTGCCAGCAGAGAGCCTAGCGGCTACAATGAGCAGTTCTTC.

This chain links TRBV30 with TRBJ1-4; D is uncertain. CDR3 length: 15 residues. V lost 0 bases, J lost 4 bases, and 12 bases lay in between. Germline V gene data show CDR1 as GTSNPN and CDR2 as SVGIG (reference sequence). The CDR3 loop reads CAWSVLVEYNEKLFF. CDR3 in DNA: TGTGCCTGGAGTGTACTCGTGGAATATAATGAAAAACTGTTTTTT.

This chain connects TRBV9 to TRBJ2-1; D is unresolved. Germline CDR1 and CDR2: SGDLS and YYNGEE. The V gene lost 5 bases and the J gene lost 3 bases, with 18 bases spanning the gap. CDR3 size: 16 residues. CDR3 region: CASRPPRAYNYNEQFF. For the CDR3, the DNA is TGTGCCAGCAGGCCCCCCCGGGCCTATAACTACAATGAGCAGTTCTTC.

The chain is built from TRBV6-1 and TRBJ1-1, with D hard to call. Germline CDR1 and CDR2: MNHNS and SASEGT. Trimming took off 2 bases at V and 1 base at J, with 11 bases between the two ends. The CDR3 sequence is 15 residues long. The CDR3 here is CASSERPTPNTEAFF. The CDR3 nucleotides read TGTGCCAGCAGTGAAAGGCCAACTCCGAACACTGAAGCTTTCTTT.

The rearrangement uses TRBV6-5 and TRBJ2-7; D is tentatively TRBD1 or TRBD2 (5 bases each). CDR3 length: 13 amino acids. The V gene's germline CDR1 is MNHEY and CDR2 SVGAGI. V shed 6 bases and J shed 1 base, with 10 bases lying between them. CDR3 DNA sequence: TGTGCCAGCAGAGGGACGGGATCCTACGAGCAGTACTTC. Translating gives CASRGTGSYEQYF.

CDR3 sequence (DNA): TGTGCCTGGAGTGTAGGGGGCGAGCAGTACTTC. It yields the protein CAWSVGGEQYF. V usage is TRBV30 and J usage is TRBJ2-7; D possibly corresponds to TRBD1 (6 bases). CDR3 size: 11 residues. Trimming left V 0 bases short and J 6 bases short, with 6 bases between. Germline values: CDR1 GTSNPN, CDR2 SVGIG (reference sequence). Looking up the rest from reference TRBV30 and TRBJ2-7 gives the full variable domain: SQTIHQWPATLVQPVGSPLSLECTVEGTSNPNLYWYRQAAGRGLQLLFYSVGIGQISSEVPQNLSASRPQDRQFILSSKKLLLSDSGFYLCAWSVGGEQYFGPGTRLTVT.

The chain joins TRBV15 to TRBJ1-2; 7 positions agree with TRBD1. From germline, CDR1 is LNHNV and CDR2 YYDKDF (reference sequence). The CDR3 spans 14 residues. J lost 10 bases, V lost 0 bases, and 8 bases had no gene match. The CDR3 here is CATSRETPTGLYTF. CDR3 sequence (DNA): TGTGCCACCAGCAGAGAGACGCCGACAGGGCTCTACACCTTC.

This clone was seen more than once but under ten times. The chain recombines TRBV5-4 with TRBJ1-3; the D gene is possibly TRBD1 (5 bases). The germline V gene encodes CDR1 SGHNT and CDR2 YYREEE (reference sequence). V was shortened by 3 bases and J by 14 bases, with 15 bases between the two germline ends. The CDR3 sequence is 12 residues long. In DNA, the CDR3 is TGTGCCAGCAGCTCGAATACAGGAGGCGTATATTTT. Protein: CASSSNTGGVYF.

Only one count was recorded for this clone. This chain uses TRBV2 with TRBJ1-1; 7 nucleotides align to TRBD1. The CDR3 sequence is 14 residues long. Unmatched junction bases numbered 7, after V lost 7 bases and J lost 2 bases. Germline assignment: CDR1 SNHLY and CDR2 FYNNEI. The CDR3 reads CASKDRVRNTEAFF. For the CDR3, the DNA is TGTGCCAGCAAAGACAGGGTACGAAACACTGAAGCTTTCTTT.

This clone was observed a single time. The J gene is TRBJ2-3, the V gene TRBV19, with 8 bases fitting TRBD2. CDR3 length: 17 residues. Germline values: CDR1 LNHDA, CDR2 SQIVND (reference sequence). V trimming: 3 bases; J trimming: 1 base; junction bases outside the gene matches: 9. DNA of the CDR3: TGTGCCAGTAGTATCCGTGGGGGAGCGGGAGGCACAGATACGCAGTATTTT. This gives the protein CASSIRGGAGGTDTQYF.

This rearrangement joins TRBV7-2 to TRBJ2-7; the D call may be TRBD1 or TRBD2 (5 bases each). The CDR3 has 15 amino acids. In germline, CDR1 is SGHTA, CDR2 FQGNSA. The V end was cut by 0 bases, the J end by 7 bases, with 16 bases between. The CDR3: CASSLARDGRREQYF. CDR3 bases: TGTGCCAGCAGCTTAGCTCGGGACGGGCGAAGGGAGCAGTACTTC.

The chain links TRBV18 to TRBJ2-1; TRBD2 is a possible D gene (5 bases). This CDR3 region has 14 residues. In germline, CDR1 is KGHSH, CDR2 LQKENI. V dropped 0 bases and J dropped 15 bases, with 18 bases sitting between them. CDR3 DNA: TGTGCCAGCTCACCACCTTCATTAGGCGGGCAATTGTTCTTC. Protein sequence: CASSPPSLGGQLFF.

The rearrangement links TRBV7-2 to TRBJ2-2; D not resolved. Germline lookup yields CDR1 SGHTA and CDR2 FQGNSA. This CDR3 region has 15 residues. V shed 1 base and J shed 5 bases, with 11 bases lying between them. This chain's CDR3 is CASSLVGSRTGELFF. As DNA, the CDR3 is TGTGCCAGCAGCTTAGTAGGGTCCCGTACCGGGGAGCTGTTTTTT.

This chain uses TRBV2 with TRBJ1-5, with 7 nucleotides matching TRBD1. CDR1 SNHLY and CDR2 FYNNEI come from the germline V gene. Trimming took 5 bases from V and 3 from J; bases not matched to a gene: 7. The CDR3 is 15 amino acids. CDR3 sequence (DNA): TGTGCCAGCAGTCGGCAGGACAGGAACAATCAGCCCCAGCATTTT. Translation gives CASSRQDRNNQPQHF.

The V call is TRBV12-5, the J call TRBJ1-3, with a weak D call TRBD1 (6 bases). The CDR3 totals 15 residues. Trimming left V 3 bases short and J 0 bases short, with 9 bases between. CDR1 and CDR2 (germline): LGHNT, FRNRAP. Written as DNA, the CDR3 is TGTGCTAGTGGTTTAGGACAGAGCTCTGGAAACACCATATATTTT. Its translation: CASGLGQSSGNTIYF.

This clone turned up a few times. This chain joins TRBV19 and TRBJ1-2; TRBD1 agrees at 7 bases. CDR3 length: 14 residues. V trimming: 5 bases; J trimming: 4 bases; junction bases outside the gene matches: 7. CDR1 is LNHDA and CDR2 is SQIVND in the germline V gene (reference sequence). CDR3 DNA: TGTGCCAGTAGTCGAAGGGACAGCTCCTATGGCTACACCTTC. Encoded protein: CASSRRDSSYGYTF.